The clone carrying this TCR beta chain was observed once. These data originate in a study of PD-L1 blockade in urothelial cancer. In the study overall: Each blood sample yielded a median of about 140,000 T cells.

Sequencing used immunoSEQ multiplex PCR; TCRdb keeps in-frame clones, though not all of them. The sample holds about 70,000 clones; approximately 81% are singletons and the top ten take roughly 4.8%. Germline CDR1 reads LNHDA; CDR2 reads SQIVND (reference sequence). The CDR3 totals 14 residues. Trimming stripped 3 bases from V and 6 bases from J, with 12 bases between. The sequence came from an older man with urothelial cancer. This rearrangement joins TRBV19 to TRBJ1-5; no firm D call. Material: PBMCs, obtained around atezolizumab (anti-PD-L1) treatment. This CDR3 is CASSMDGIIQPQHF. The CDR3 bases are TGTGCCAGTAGTATGGACGGGATAATTCAGCCCCAGCATTTT.